This T cell receptor beta chain was recorded in a study of T-cell reconstitution after alpha-beta-depleted transplantation in children. General observations from the study: A year had passed since transplant, and T-cell counts and diversity by then came mostly from newly produced T cells. From surviving recipient T cells and thymic progenitors came the high day-60 TCRbeta diversity observed in some patients. There were reportedly several hundred expanded graft clones from which alpha-beta T cells came about two months after transplant.

This clonotype was seen repeatedly, ten times or more. Its antigen is undetermined. Germline lookup yields CDR1 DFQATT and CDR2 SNEGSKA (reference sequence). The V and J ends lost 6 bases and 1 base respectively, with 9 bases between them. The CDR3 runs 12 residues. TCRbeta library preparation incorporated unique molecular identifiers. TCRdb used MiXCR to reprocess the PCR reads, holding one entry per CDR3 protein. The sample has around 700,000 distinct CDR3 sequences, over 10% seen once. The chain combines TRBV20-1 with TRBJ2-5; no reliable D call. The receptor was derived from a girl aged 2-10 years with congenital amegakaryocytic thrombocytopenia, due to receive a stem cell transplant. The material sequenced was PBMCs, taken before TCRalphabeta/CD19-depleted stem cell transplant. The CDR3 DNA reads as TGCAGTGCCAGTACGGCCCAAGAGACCCAGTACTTC. Residues: CSASTAQETQYF.